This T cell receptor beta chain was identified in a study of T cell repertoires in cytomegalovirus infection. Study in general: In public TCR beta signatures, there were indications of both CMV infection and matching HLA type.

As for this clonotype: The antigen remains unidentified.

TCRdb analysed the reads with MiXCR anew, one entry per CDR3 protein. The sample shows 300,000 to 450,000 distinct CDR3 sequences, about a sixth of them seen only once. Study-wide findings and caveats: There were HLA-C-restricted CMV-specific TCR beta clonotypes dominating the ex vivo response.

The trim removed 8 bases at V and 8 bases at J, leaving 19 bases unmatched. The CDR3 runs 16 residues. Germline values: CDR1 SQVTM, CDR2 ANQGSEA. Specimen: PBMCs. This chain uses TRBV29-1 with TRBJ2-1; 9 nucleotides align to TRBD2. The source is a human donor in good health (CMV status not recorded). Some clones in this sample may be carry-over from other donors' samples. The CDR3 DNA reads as TGCAGCTCTTCGACAGAAACTAGCGGGTGGGGGGATGAGCAGTTCTTC. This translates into CSSSTETSGWGDEQFF.